The 21 T cell receptor beta chains in this list originate from one sample, sequenced in a study of shared clonotypes between healthy human individuals. Terminally differentiated effector memory CD45RA+ cells were excluded from the naive CD8 cells, which were CD45RO-negative and positively selected for CCR7. Libraries were prepared by immunoSEQ multiplex PCR; TCRdb keeps only in-frame clonotypes and omits some of them. This sample has some 2,000,000 clones, with just under 95% found just once. The sequenced material came from naive CD8+ T cells sorted from blood. All receptors derive from a man aged 18 to 30 in good health.

The J gene is TRBJ2-2, the V gene TRBV29-1; D possibly corresponds to TRBD2 (6 bases). CDR3 length equals 13 residues. Germline-derived CDR1 and CDR2 are SQVTM and ANQGSEA. Trimming removed 4 bases at V and 4 bases at J, with 10 bases between. DNA for the CDR3: TGCAGCGTTGTCGGGACTCGCACCGGGGAGCTGTTTTTT. Protein: CSVVGTRTGELFF.

The chain carries TRBV15 and TRBJ2-3; weak D call: TRBD1 (5 bases). The CDR3 covers 13 residues. V lost 2 bases, J lost 3 bases, and 6 bases lay in between. Germline V gene data show CDR1 as LNHNV and CDR2 as YYDKDF (reference sequence). CDR3 bases: TGTGCCACCAGCAGAAGGACAACAGATACGCAGTATTTT. It specifies CATSRRTTDTQYF.

This sequence joins TRBV11-2 and TRBJ2-7; possibly TRBD1 for D (7 bases). There are 14 residues in the CDR3. The V end lost 6 bases, the J end lost 2 bases, and 14 bases lay between the germline ends. Germline V gene sequence: CDR1 SGHAT, CDR2 FQNNGV. DNA of the CDR3: TGTGCCAGCAGTTATACAGGGGAGGCCTACGAGCAGTACTTC. Translating gives CASSYTGEAYEQYF.

This chain joins TRBV4-1 and TRBJ1-1; 10 positions match TRBD1. V trimming: 1 base; J trimming: 6 bases; junction bases outside the gene matches: 2. Germline CDR1 MGHRA, CDR2 YSYEKL. The CDR3 is 14 residues long. The CDR3 DNA sequence: TGCGCCAGCAGCCAAGGGACAGGGGGGGCTGAAGCTTTCTTT. Its translation is CASSQGTGGAEAFF.

The chain uses TRBV5-1 and TRBJ2-5, with D unresolved. With 1 base removed from V and 0 bases from J, the gap between germline ends came to 7 bases. The CDR3 contains 14 residues. From germline, CDR1 is SGHRS and CDR2 YFSETQ. CDR3: CASSLSPDQETQYF. The CDR3 DNA reads as TGCGCCAGCAGCTTGTCGCCAGACCAAGAGACCCAGTACTTC.

The chain couples TRBV9 to TRBJ2-3; tentative D call: TRBD1 (6 bases). CDR3 length equals 16 residues. Trimming shortened V by 0 bases and J by 5 bases, and 16 bases separated the two germline ends. Looked up from germline, CDR1 is SGDLS and CDR2 is YYNGEE. The chain's CDR3 is CASSVVPAGVGDTQYF. The CDR3 DNA is TGTGCCAGCAGCGTAGTCCCCGCAGGGGTGGGAGATACGCAGTATTTT.

CDR3 amino acids: CASSPRVGQGSSGANVLTF. CDR3 DNA: TGCGCCAGCAGCCCTCGGGTGGGACAGGGAAGCTCTGGGGCCAACGTCCTGACTTTC. The chain carries TRBV4-1 and TRBJ2-6; 9 bases agree with TRBD1. V was pared by 4 bases and J by 0 bases, with 10 bases of the junction left unmatched. This CDR3 has 19 residues. The germline V gene encodes CDR1 MGHRA and CDR2 YSYEKL.

This rearrangement joins TRBV27 to TRBJ2-1; 10 bases are a match to TRBD1. The V gene end was trimmed by 4 bases and the J gene end by 7 bases; junction bases not matched to a gene: 10. There are 16 residues in the CDR3. Germline V CDR1 and CDR2: MNHEY, SMNVEV (reference sequence). CDR3 coding DNA: TGTGCCAGCAGTTCCCGGGACAGGGGTCCGGGTAATGAGCAGTTCTTC. Translating gives CASSSRDRGPGNEQFF.

This chain connects TRBV6-5 to TRBJ2-5; D gene uncertain. Germline V CDR1 and CDR2: MNHEY, SVGAGI. The CDR3 consists of 15 residues. The ends were cut back, 5 bases at V and 5 bases at J, with 18 bases in the middle. CDR3 loop: CASSPLTAFGETQYF. The CDR3 nucleotides are TGTGCCAGCAGTCCCCTTACAGCTTTTGGGGAGACCCAGTACTTC.

This chain connects TRBV5-1 to TRBJ2-5; D unresolved. Germline V gene data show CDR1 as SGHRS and CDR2 as YFSETQ. CDR3 length: 11 amino acids. Trimming removed 5 bases at V and 4 bases at J, with 6 bases between. CDR3 nucleotides: TGCGCCAGCAGGTTTTTAGAGACCCAGTACTTC. This gives the protein CASRFLETQYF.

CDR3 bases: TGTGCCAGCAGCTTACAGGGTGTCAACACTGAAGCTTTCTTT. It codes for CASSLQGVNTEAFF. The chain is built from TRBV9 and TRBJ1-1, with D possibly TRBD1 on 6 matching bases. Between the trimmed V and J ends, which lost 4 bases and 2 bases, there was a span of 12 bases. This CDR3 spans 14 amino acids. The germline gives CDR1 SGDLS, CDR2 YYNGEE.

The CDR3 nucleotides read TGCGCCAGCAGCCTCCCCGGGATGGGCACAGATACGCAGTATTTT. Its translation: CASSLPGMGTDTQYF. This chain joins TRBV4-1 and TRBJ2-3; weak D call: TRBD2 (5 bases). Germline lookup yields CDR1 MGHRA and CDR2 YSYEKL. This CDR3 is 15 amino acids long. The V gene lost 4 bases and the J gene lost 1 base, with 12 bases spanning the gap.

The chain has TRBV4-1 and TRBJ2-5, with 9 bases aligning to TRBD1. The CDR3 has 15 amino acids. Losses at the gene ends were 4 bases for V and 5 bases for J; bases not matched to a gene: 8. Germline lookup yields CDR1 MGHRA and CDR2 YSYEKL. The DNA for the CDR3 is TGCGCCAGCAGCCTTGGGACAGGGTCAGGGGAGACCCAGTACTTC. As protein: CASSLGTGSGETQYF.

Only one count was recorded for this clone. The rearrangement joins TRBV11-2 to TRBJ2-1; 7 bases align to TRBD2. Per germline, CDR1 SGHAT and CDR2 FQNNGV. This CDR3 contains 16 residues. The junction had 13 bases not matched to a gene; V was cut back by 4 bases and J by 7 bases. CDR3 sequence: CASSSLMGGLKNEQFF. The CDR3 DNA reads as TGTGCCAGCAGCTCCCTAATGGGAGGGCTTAAAAATGAGCAGTTCTTC.

The chain is built from TRBV7-9 and TRBJ1-1; D not certain. Trimming left V 5 bases short and J 7 bases short, with 11 bases between. CDR3 length: 12 residues. Per germline, CDR1 SEHNR and CDR2 FQNEAQ (reference sequence). The CDR3 loop is CASSGGSGEAFF. In nucleotides, the CDR3 is TGTGCCAGCAGCGGAGGTAGTGGTGAAGCTTTCTTT.

J is TRBJ2-2 and V is TRBV10-1; D unresolved. Germline loops: CDR1 WNHNN, CDR2 SYGVQD (reference sequence). The V gene lost 0 bases and the J gene lost 6 bases, with 17 bases spanning the gap. The CDR3 is 17 residues long. CDR3 DNA: TGCGCCAGCAGTGAGTCTATAGAGTCTGCGTGGGCCGGGGAGCTGTTTTTT. This translates into CASSESIESAWAGELFF.

The J gene is TRBJ1-6, the V gene TRBV2; possibly TRBD1 for D (6 bases). This CDR3 is 14 amino acids long. CDR1 SNHLY and CDR2 FYNNEI come from the germline V gene. With 4 bases removed from V and 6 bases from J, the gap between germline ends came to 10 bases. The CDR3 loop reads CASSGEDSNSPLHF. The CDR3 DNA reads as TGTGCCAGCAGTGGAGAGGACAGTAATTCACCCCTCCACTTT.

The chain is built from TRBV12-2 and TRBJ1-2. TRBV12-2 is reported as a pseudogene. The CDR3 has 17 residues. CDR3 DNA: TGTGCAAGTCGCTTAGAATGCAGACTACCGTTTGACTATGGCTACACCTTC. It encodes CASRLECRLPFDYGYTF.

The chain has TRBV11-2 and TRBJ1-2; the D gene is possibly TRBD1 (5 bases). Trimming took 5 bases from V and 3 from J, leaving 13 bases between them. This CDR3 contains 14 residues. The V gene's germline CDR1 is SGHAT and CDR2 FQNNGV. The CDR3 protein is CASSVSGFDYGYTF. Here the CDR3 DNA reads TGTGCCAGCAGCGTATCAGGGTTCGACTATGGCTACACCTTC.

The V and J genes are TRBV4-1 and TRBJ1-2; 7 bases are a match to TRBD1. J was trimmed by 4 bases and V by 0 bases; bases with no gene match: 8. The CDR3 runs to 16 residues. CDR1 MGHRA and CDR2 YSYEKL come from the germline V gene. The CDR3 bases are TGCGCCAGCAGCCAAGAGGCCCAACCAGGGGGCTATGGCTACACCTTC. The encoded protein is CASSQEAQPGGYGYTF.

The chain joins TRBV2 to TRBJ1-5; possibly TRBD1 for D (6 bases). This CDR3 spans 15 amino acids. Germline CDR1 SNHLY, CDR2 FYNNEI. V dropped 7 bases and J dropped 7 bases, with 20 bases sitting between them. The CDR3 spells CASTGETGLVQPQHF. In DNA form, the CDR3 reads TGTGCCAGCACCGGAGAAACAGGGCTGGTCCAGCCCCAGCATTTT.